This TCR beta chain was sequenced for a study of cytomegalovirus exposure and HLA in healthy donors. About the research overall: From HLA-typed donors, an early data release held roughly 80 million unique TCRs.

The trim removed 4 bases at V and 6 bases at J, leaving 4 bases unmatched. The CDR3 length is 14 residues. Germline-derived CDR1 and CDR2 are SQVTM and ANQGSEA. Remarks on this clone: Its antigen is unidentified.

This PCR relied on a set of 60 Vbeta primers and 13 Jbeta primers. Clones were sequenced by immunoSEQ multiplex PCR, and TCRdb holds only the in-frame ones, with some missing. Among over 140,000 clones listed, around 80% were seen once. The study's findings and limits: Analysis performed later found more than 15,000 TCR beta sequences associated with HLA alleles at 0.05 false discovery rate. In a later analysis, DRB1 alleles had the most associated TCRs; HLA-C alleles the fewest.

The chain links TRBV29-1 to TRBJ2-1, with TRBD1 matching 12 bases. The sample was PBMCs. The clonotype comes from a man aged 45 to 65 in good health and CMV-seronegative. Written as DNA, the CDR3 is TGCAGCGTTGTTTCGGGACAGGGGGCCAATGAGCAGTTCTTC. This sequence encodes CSVVSGQGANEQFF.